One sample yielded the 21 T cell receptor beta chains listed below, sequenced in a study of metastatic and nonmetastatic thyroid tumors (dated by TCRdb to about 2020). None of the patients had been given any treatment before thyroid surgery. The protocol used for the library was PCR. The reads were generated on an Illumina HiSeq 4000. TCRdb redid the processing of the public reads, applying fastp at Q25 and MiXCR, and retained in-frame beta chains. The sample table shows some 35,000 clones, and about 29% are seen once. The ten most abundant clones make up 7.8% of the sample. The material sequenced was blood. These receptors were taken from a female donor with papillary thyroid cancer or a benign thyroid nodule (not recorded which). Some clones in this sample may be carry-over from other donors' samples.

The V call is TRBV7-3, the J call TRBJ2-1; 9 bases are a match to TRBD2. V lost 7 bases, J lost 11 bases, and 9 bases stayed unmatched. This CDR3 region has 13 residues. Germline CDR1 and CDR2: SGHTA and FQGTGA. Written as DNA, the CDR3 is TGTGCCAGCATCCCCGGACTAGCGCGACAGCAGTTCTTC. It specifies CASIPGLARQQFF. Variable domain in full (rest from reference TRBV7-3 and TRBJ2-1): GAGVSQTPSNKVTEKGKYVELRCDPISGHTALYWYRQSLGQGPEFLIYFQGTGAADDSGLPNDRFFAVRPEGSVSTLKIQRTERGDSAVYLCASIPGLARQQFFGPGTRLTVL.

This clone was counted ten times or more. Additional DNA sequences in this sample encode the identical CDR3. The chain has TRBV27 and TRBJ2-1, with a weak D call TRBD2 (6 bases). V was clipped by 6 bases and J by 4 bases, with 10 bases between them. Germline V lookup: CDR1 MNHEY, CDR2 SMNVEV (reference sequence). The CDR3 has 13 residues. DNA of the CDR3: TGTGCCAGCAGCTCGGGGGTATACAATGAGCAGTTCTTC. This sequence encodes CASSSGVYNEQFF.

A note on this clone: A read error may be the cause here, since a much bigger clone is one base away. The chain joins TRBV12-3 or TRBV12-4 to TRBJ2-7; D is unclear. The CDR3 extends over 13 amino acids. Deletions cut 8 bases from V and 1 base from J, with 12 bases between. The CDR3 is CASGTWSSYEQYF. The CDR3 nucleotides are TGTGCCAGCGGAACGTGGTCATCCTACGAGCAGTACTTC.

This chain connects TRBV10-1 to TRBJ2-5; D ambiguous. In germline, CDR1 is WNHNN, CDR2 SYGVQD (reference sequence). The CDR3 totals 15 residues. Trimming removed 0 bases at V and 2 bases at J, with 10 bases between. The DNA for the CDR3 is TGCGCCAGCAGTGAGTCAGAGACGAGTCAAGAGACCCAGTACTTC. Translation gives CASSESETSQETQYF.

This clone was observed a handful of times. At one end the junction does not follow the germline gene, possibly because of a read error. The chain is built from TRBV28 and TRBJ1-1; D remains ambiguous. The CDR3 has 13 residues. Germline V lookup: CDR1 MDHEN, CDR2 SYDVKM. CDR3 DNA: TGTGCCAGCAGTTTATGGGCTCGGGCTGAAACTTTCTTT. Its translation is CASSLWARAETFF.

This clone was seen repeatedly, ten times or more. The chain recombines TRBV25-1 with TRBJ1-4, with 10 positions matching TRBD1. Trimming cost V 0 bases and J 7 bases; bases outside gene matches: 11. CDR3 length: 18 amino acids. Germline V CDR1 and CDR2: MGHDK, SYGVNS. The CDR3 here is CASSEYMGTGAESEKLFF. CDR3 bases: TGTGCCAGCAGTGAATATATGGGGACAGGGGCGGAGAGTGAAAAACTGTTTTTT. Based on the CDR3 plus reference TRBV25-1 and TRBJ1-4, the full variable domain is EADIYQTPRYLVIGTGKKITLECSQTMGHDKMYWYQQDPGMELHLIHYSYGVNSTEKGDLSSESTVSRIRTEHFPLTLESARPSHTSQYLCASSEYMGTGAESEKLFFGSGTQLSVL.

J is TRBJ2-5 and V is TRBV20-1, with 11 bases matching TRBD2. The V and J ends lost 3 bases and 5 bases, in that order; junction bases with no gene match: 17. The length of the CDR3 is 18 residues. Germline V lookup: CDR1 DFQATT, CDR2 SNEGSKA (reference sequence). This chain's CDR3 is CSARAPVVAGGLRETQYF. DNA for the CDR3: TGCAGTGCTAGGGCCCCTGTGGTAGCGGGGGGGCTGAGGGAGACCCAGTACTTC.

The rearrangement uses TRBV20-1 and TRBJ2-1; possibly TRBD2 for D (6 bases). CDR1 and CDR2 (germline): DFQATT, SNEGSKA (reference sequence). This CDR3 is built from 15 residues. V was pared by 2 bases and J by 3 bases, with 14 bases between. CDR3 amino acids: CSARSSRGDYNEQFF. The CDR3 DNA reads as TGCAGTGCTAGATCCAGTCGCGGGGACTACAATGAGCAGTTCTTC.

This clone was detected ten times or more. The chain recombines TRBV5-8 with TRBJ2-2; 10 bases map to TRBD1. The germline gives CDR1 SGHTS, CDR2 YDEGEE. Trimming at V came to 2 bases and at J to 6 bases, leaving 4 bases not matched to a gene. The CDR3 contains 15 residues. Here the CDR3 reads CASSFRGQGPGELFF. CDR3 nucleotides: TGTGCCAGCAGCTTTCGGGGACAGGGGCCCGGGGAGCTGTTTTTT.

In this sample, this clone turned up many times. This rearrangement joins TRBV5-4 to TRBJ1-1, with 9 bases fitting TRBD1. With V trimmed by 3 bases and J by 7 bases, 10 bases remained unmatched. This CDR3 spans 15 amino acids. Germline V gives CDR1 SGHNT, CDR2 YYREEE (reference sequence). CDR3 in amino acids: CASSYLQGAGGEAFF. The DNA for the CDR3 is TGTGCCAGCAGCTATTTACAGGGGGCTGGGGGTGAAGCTTTCTTT.

This clone was observed many times. The genes are TRBV2 and TRBJ1-3; D is possibly TRBD1 (5 bases). Trimming removed 6 bases at V and 0 bases at J, with 9 bases between. This CDR3 is 14 amino acids long. Germline values: CDR1 SNHLY, CDR2 FYNNEI. The CDR3 DNA reads as TGTGCCAGCAGAGGGACGGTCTCTGGAAACACCATATATTTT. It is translated as CASRGTVSGNTIYF.

This clone was detected ten times or more. The chain combines TRBV19 with TRBJ1-5, with TRBD1 matching over 7 bases. The CDR3 spans 16 residues. V lost 3 bases to trimming and J lost 0 bases; unmatched junction nucleotides: 5. Germline V gene lookup returns CDR1 LNHDA and CDR2 SQIVND (reference sequence). The chain's CDR3 is CASSMAGGPSNQPQHF. CDR3 bases: TGTGCCAGTAGTATGGCAGGGGGTCCTAGCAATCAGCCCCAGCATTTT.

This clone was recorded at least ten times. The chain recombines TRBV7-6 with TRBJ2-2; perhaps TRBD1 as D (5 bases). CDR3 size: 16 residues. The germline V gene encodes CDR1 SGHVS and CDR2 FNYEAQ. V lost 1 base and J 0 bases, leaving 9 bases between the germline ends. The chain's CDR3 is CASSLEQQANTGELFF. The CDR3 nucleotides read TGTGCCAGCAGCTTAGAGCAACAGGCGAACACCGGGGAGCTGTTTTTT.

This clone was detected many times. A read error may account for a junction end that differs from germline. V is TRBV5-1 and J is TRBJ2-1; no definite D call. CDR1 is SGHRS, CDR2 YFSETQ, per germline. CDR3 size: 13 residues. The CDR3 loop is CASSTDSFNEQFF. The CDR3 bases are TGCGCCAGCAGCACAGACTCCTTCAATGAGCAGTTCTTC.

This clone was counted ten times or more. The chain uses TRBV11-1 and TRBJ2-2, with 15 bases aligning to TRBD2. CDR3 length: 19 amino acids. V lost 4 bases to trimming and J lost 7 bases; unmatched junction nucleotides: 13. The germline V gene encodes CDR1 SGHAT and CDR2 FQDESV (reference sequence). CDR3 in DNA: TGTGCCAGCAGCTCGACTATTGGGACTAGCGGGAGGCCGGACGGGGAGCTGTTTTTT. It codes for CASSSTIGTSGRPDGELFF. Using reference TRBV11-1 and TRBJ2-2 for the parts outside the CDR3, the full variable domain is EAEVAQSPRYKITEKSQAVAFWCDPISGHATLYWYRQILGQGPELLVQFQDESVVDDSQLPKDRFSAERLKGVDSTLKIQPAELGDSAMYLCASSSTIGTSGRPDGELFFGEGSRLTVL.

This clone has only a few counts. The chain is built from TRBV6-2 or TRBV6-3 and TRBJ2-1, with 8 bases that match TRBD2. Germline CDR1 is MNHEY and CDR2 is SVGEGT. The CDR3 has 14 amino acids. Trimming at V came to 9 bases and at J to 6 bases, leaving 10 bases not matched to a gene. CDR3 in DNA: TGTGCCAGTAAGCGGACTAGCCGGCCCAATGAGCAGTTCTTC. Translating gives CASKRTSRPNEQFF.

This clone was recorded at least ten times. The V gene is TRBV20-1, the J gene TRBJ1-4, with D unresolved. This CDR3 comprises 14 residues. Germline-derived CDR1 and CDR2 are DFQATT and SNEGSKA (reference sequence). Trimming shortened V by 7 bases and J by 3 bases, and 15 bases separated the two germline ends. CDR3 residues: CSVLIGFSNEKLFF. DNA of the CDR3: TGCAGTGTGCTAATTGGGTTTTCTAATGAAAAACTGTTTTTT.

At least ten counts were recorded for this clone. The chain joins TRBV7-9 to TRBJ1-2; 10 bases align to TRBD1. CDR3 length: 15 residues. The germline V gene has CDR1 SEHNR and CDR2 FQNEAQ (reference sequence). Trimming at V came to 5 bases and at J to 6 bases, leaving 9 bases not matched to a gene. The CDR3, as DNA: TGTGCCAGCAGCCAGGGACAGGGGCCAGGGAATGGCTACACCTTC. Its translation: CASSQGQGPGNGYTF.

This chain joins TRBV6-1 and TRBJ2-1; the match to TRBD2 covers 8 bases. CDR3 length: 16 amino acids. V gave up 6 bases and J gave up 5 bases; unmatched junction bases: 12. Germline values: CDR1 MNHNS, CDR2 SASEGT. CDR3 in amino acids: CASRRTGGAWNNEQFF. CDR3 bases: TGTGCCAGCAGGAGAACGGGGGGGGCTTGGAACAATGAGCAGTTCTTC.

This clone has at least ten counts. The chain couples TRBV30 to TRBJ2-2; D gene ambiguous. V was trimmed by 5 bases and J by 6 bases, leaving 4 bases between them. This CDR3 has 10 amino acids. Germline CDR1 and CDR2: GTSNPN and SVGIG (reference sequence). The CDR3 DNA is TGTGCCTGGGCGGCCGGGGAGCTGTTTTTT. Translation gives CAWAAGELFF.

The chain couples TRBV20-1 to TRBJ2-7; perhaps TRBD2 as D (7 bases). The length of the CDR3 is 15 residues. CDR1 and CDR2 (germline): DFQATT, SNEGSKA (reference sequence). V gave up 1 base and J gave up 6 bases, with 19 bases separating them. The CDR3 nucleotides are TGCAGTGCTAGAGTTTATGAGGGTCGGGGGGCCGAGCAGTACTTC. Translation: CSARVYEGRGAEQYF.